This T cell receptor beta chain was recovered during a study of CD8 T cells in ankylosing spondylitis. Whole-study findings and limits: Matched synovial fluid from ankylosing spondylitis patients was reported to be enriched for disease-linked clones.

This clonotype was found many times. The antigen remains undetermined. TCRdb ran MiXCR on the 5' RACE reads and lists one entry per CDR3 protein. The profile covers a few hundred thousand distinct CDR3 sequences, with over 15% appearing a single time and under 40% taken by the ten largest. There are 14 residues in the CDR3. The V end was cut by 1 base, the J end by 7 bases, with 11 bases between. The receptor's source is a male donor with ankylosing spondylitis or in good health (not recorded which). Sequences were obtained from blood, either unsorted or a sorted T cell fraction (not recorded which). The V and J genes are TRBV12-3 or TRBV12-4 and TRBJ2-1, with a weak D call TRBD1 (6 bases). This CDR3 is CASSLVGQGNEQFF. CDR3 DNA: TGTGCCAGCAGTTTAGTCGGGCAGGGGAATGAGCAGTTCTTC.